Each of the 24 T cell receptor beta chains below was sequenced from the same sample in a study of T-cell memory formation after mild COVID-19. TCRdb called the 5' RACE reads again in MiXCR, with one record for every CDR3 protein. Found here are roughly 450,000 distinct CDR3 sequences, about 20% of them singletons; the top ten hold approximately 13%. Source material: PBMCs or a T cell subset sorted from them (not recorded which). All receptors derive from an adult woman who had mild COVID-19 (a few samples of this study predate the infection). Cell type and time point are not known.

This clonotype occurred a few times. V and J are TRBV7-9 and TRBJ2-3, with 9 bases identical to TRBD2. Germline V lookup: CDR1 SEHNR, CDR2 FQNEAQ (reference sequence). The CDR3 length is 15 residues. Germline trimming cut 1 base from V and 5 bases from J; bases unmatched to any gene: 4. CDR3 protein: CASSLVVTSGDTQYF. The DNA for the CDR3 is TGTGCCAGCAGCTTAGTAGTGACTAGCGGAGATACGCAGTATTTT.

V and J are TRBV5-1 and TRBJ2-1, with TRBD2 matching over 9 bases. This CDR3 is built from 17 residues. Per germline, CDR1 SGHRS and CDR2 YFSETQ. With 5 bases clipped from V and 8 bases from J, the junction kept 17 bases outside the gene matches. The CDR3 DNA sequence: TGCGCCAGCAGTCCTGGATCTGCGGGGGGGCACCTCGATGAGCAGTTCTTC. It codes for CASSPGSAGGHLDEQFF. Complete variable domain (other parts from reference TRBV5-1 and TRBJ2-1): KAGVTQTPRYLIKTRGQQVTLSCSPISGHRSVSWYQQTPGQGLQFLFEYFSETQRNKGNFPGRFSGRQFSNSRSEMNVSTLELGDSALYLCASSPGSAGGHLDEQFFGPGTRLTVL.

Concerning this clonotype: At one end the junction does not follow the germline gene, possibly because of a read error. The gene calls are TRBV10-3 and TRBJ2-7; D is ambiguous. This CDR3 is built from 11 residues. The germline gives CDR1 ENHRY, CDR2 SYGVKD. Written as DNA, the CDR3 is TGTGCCATCGGGGAACTCTACGAGCAGCACTTC. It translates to CAIGELYEQHF.

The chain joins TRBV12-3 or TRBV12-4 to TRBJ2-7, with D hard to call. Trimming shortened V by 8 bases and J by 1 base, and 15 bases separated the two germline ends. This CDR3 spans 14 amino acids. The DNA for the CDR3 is TGTGCCAGCGCCTACGGGCAGTCTTCCTACGAGCAGTACTTC. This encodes CASAYGQSSYEQYF.

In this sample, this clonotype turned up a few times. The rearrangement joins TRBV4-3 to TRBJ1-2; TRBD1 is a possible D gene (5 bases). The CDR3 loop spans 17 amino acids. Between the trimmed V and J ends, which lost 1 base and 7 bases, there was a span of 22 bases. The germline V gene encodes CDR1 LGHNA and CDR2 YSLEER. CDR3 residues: CASSQGDGSFEEVGYTF. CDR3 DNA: TGCGCCAGCAGCCAAGGGGACGGGTCGTTCGAGGAGGTTGGCTACACCTTC.

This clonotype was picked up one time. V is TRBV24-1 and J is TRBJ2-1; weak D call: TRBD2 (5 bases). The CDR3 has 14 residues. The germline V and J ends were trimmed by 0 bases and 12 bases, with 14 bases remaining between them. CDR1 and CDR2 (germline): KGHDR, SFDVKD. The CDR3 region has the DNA TGTGCCACCAGTGATTTGTTAAGCGGCGGAAGGCAGTTCTTC. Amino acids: CATSDLLSGGRQFF.

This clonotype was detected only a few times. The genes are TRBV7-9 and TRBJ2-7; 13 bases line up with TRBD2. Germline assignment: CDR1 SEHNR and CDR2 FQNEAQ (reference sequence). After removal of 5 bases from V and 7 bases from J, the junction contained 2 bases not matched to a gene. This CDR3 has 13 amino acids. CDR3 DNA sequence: TGTGCCAGCAGCAAGACTAGCGGGGGGGAGCAGTACTTC. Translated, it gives CASSKTSGGEQYF.

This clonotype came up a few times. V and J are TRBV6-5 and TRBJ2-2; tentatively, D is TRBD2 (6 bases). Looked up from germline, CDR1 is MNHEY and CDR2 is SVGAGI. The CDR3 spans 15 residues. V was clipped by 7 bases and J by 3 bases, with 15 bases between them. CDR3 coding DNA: TGTGCCAGCATCCGTGGCGGGATCGACACCGGGGAGCTGTTTTTT. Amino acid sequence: CASIRGGIDTGELFF.

This CDR3 reads CSASASGGAPIQYF. CDR3 in DNA: TGCAGTGCTTCCGCTAGCGGGGGGGCCCCCATTCAGTACTTC. This rearrangement joins TRBV20-1 to TRBJ2-4, with TRBD2 matching 12 bases. With 5 bases clipped from V and 9 bases from J, the junction kept 8 bases outside the gene matches. Germline-derived CDR1 and CDR2 are DFQATT and SNEGSKA (reference sequence). The CDR3 contains 14 residues.

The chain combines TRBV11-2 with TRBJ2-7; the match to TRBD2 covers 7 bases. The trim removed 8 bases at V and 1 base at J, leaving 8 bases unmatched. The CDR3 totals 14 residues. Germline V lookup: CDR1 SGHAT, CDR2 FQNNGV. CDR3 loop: CASGAGEVSYEQYF. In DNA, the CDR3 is TGTGCCAGCGGCGCGGGAGAGGTATCCTACGAGCAGTACTTC.

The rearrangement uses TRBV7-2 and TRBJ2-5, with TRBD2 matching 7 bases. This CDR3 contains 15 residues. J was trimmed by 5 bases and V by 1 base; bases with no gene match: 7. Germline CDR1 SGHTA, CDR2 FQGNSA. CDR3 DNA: TGTGCCAGCAGCTTAGTTCAGCGGGATTCGGAGACCCAGTACTTC. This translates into CASSLVQRDSETQYF.

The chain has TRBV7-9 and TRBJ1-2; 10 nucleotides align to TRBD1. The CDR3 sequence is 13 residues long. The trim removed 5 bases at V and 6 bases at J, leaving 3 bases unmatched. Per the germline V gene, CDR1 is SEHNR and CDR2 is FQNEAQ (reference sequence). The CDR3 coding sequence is TGTGCCAGCAGCGAAGGGACAGGGGATGGCTACACCTTC. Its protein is CASSEGTGDGYTF.

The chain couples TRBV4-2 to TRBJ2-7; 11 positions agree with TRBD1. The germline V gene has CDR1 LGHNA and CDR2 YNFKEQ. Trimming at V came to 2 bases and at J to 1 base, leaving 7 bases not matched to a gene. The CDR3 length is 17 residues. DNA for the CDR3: TGTGCCAGCAGCCAAACGTGGGACAGGGGGTGGTCCTACGAGCAGTACTTC. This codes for CASSQTWDRGWSYEQYF.

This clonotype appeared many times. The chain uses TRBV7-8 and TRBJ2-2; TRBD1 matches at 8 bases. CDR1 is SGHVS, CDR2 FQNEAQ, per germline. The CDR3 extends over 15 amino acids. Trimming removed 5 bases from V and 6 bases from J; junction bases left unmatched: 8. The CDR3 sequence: CASSRTGWGSGELFF. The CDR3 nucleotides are TGTGCCAGCAGCCGGACAGGGTGGGGTTCCGGGGAGCTGTTTTTT. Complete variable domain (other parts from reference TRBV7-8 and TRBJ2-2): GAGVSQSPRYKVAKRGQDVALRCDPISGHVSLFWYQQALGQGPEFLTYFQNEAQLDKSGLPSDRFFAERPEGSVSTLKIQRTQQEDSAVYLCASSRTGWGSGELFFGEGSRLTVL.

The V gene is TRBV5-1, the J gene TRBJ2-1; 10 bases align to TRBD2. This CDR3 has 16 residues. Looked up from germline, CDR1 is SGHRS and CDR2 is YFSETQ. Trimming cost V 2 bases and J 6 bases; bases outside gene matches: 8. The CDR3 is CASSFPRASGGNEQFF. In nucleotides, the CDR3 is TGCGCCAGCAGCTTCCCCCGGGCTAGCGGGGGCAATGAGCAGTTCTTC.

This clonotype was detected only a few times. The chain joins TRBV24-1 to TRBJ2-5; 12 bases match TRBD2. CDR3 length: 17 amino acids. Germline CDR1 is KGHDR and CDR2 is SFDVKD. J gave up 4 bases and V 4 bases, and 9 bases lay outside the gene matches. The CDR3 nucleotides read TGTGCCACCAGTGAGGTCGGACTAGCGGGGTTAACAGAGACCCAGTACTTC. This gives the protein CATSEVGLAGLTETQYF.

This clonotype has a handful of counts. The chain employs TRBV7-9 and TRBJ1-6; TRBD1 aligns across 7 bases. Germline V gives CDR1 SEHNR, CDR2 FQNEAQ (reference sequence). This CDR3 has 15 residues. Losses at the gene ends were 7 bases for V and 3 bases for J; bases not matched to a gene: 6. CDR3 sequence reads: CASTWTGSYNSPLHF. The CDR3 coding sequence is TGTGCCAGCACCTGGACAGGAAGCTATAATTCACCCCTCCACTTT.

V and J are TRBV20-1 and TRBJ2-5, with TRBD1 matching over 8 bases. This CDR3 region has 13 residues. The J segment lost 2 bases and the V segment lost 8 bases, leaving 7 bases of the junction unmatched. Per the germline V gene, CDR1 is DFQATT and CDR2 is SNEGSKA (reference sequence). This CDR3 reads CSRDRGYQETQYF. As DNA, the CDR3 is TGCAGTCGCGACAGGGGATATCAAGAGACCCAGTACTTC.

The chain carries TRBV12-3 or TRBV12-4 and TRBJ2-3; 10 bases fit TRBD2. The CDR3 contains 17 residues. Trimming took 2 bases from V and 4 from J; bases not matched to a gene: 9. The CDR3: CASSLLLAGDHADTQYF. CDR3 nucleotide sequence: TGTGCCAGCAGTTTATTGCTAGCGGGGGACCATGCAGATACGCAGTATTTT.

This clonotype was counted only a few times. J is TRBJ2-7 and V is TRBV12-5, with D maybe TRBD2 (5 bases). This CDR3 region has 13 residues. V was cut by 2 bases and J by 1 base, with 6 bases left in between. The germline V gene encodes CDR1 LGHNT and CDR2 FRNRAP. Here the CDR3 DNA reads TGTGCTAGTGGTTTGACGGGATCCTACGAGCAGTACTTC. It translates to CASGLTGSYEQYF.

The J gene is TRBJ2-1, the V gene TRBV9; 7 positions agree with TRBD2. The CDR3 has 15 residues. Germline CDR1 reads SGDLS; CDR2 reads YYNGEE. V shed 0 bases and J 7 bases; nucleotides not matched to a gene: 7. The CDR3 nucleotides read TGTGCCAGCAGCGTAGGACTAGCCACGACTAATGAGCAGTTCTTC. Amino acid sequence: CASSVGLATTNEQFF.

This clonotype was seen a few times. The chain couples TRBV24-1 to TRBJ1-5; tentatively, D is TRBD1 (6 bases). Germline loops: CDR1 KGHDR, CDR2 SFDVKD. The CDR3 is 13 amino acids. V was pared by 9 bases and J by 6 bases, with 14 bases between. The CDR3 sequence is CATGAGEGQPQHF. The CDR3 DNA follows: TGTGCCACCGGGGCAGGGGAGGGTCAGCCCCAGCATTTT.

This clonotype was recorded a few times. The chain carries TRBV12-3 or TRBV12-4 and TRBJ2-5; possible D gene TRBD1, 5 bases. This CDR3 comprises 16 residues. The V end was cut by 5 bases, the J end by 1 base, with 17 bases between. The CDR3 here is CASSLQPQGSQETQYF. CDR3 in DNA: TGTGCCAGCAGTCTCCAGCCGCAGGGATCCCAAGAGACCCAGTACTTC.

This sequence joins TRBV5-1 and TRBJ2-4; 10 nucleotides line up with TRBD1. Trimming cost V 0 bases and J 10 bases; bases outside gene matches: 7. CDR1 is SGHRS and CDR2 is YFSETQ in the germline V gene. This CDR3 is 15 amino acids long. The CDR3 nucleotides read TGCGCCAGCAGCTTGGAGGGACAGGGGATCGGGATTCAGTACTTC. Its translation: CASSLEGQGIGIQYF.